One and the same sample provided the 27 T cell receptor beta chains below, sequenced in a study of T cells in Graves' hyperthyroidism and ophthalmopathy. There were TCR beta CDR3 regions amplified from RNA transcripts. The HTBI primer set was used in a first-round RT-PCR of the TCR CDR3. TCRdb ran MiXCR on the multiplex PCR reads and lists one entry per CDR3 protein. The table includes 600,000 or so distinct CDR3 sequences, 14% detected once. Sequenced: blood. These TCRs come from a woman younger than 35 with Graves' ophthalmopathy.

The J gene is TRBJ1-2, the V gene TRBV14, with no clear D. V was shortened by 2 bases and J by 4 bases, with 8 bases between the two germline ends. CDR3 length: 13 residues. Germline V gene sequence: CDR1 SGHDN, CDR2 FVKESK. The CDR3 here is CASSQRESYGYTF. The CDR3 region has the DNA TGTGCCAGCAGCCAAAGGGAATCCTATGGCTACACCTTC.

This chain links TRBV27 with TRBJ2-3, with D maybe TRBD2 (6 bases). This CDR3 is built from 14 residues. CDR1 and CDR2 (germline): MNHEY, SMNVEV (reference sequence). The V end was cut by 6 bases, the J end by 4 bases, with 14 bases between. CDR3 DNA sequence: TGTGCCAGCAGGACGTTGGGAGGCTCAGATACGCAGTATTTT. Translating gives CASRTLGGSDTQYF.

This clonotype was detected many times. The chain carries TRBV14 and TRBJ1-2; D not certain. Germline V gene lookup returns CDR1 SGHDN and CDR2 FVKESK. The CDR3 runs 19 residues. Trimming took 2 bases from V and 0 from J, leaving 22 bases between them. The DNA for the CDR3 is TGTGCCAGCAGCCAAATAGGGCCACCAAGAGTTCCAGCTAACTATGGCTACACCTTC. Its translation is CASSQIGPPRVPANYGYTF.

The sample holds a few counts of this clonotype. This chain joins TRBV7-9 and TRBJ1-1; 12 nucleotides line up with TRBD1. The CDR3 is 16 residues long. V was pared by 6 bases and J by 5 bases, with 10 bases of the junction left unmatched. Germline V gene lookup returns CDR1 SEHNR and CDR2 FQNEAQ (reference sequence). The CDR3 bases are TGTGCCAGCAGAGCCGGGACAGGGGGCCTCGGTACTGAAGCTTTCTTT. It yields the protein CASRAGTGGLGTEAFF.

This clonotype was detected many times. This chain uses TRBV6-2 or TRBV6-3 with TRBJ2-7; D gene ambiguous. Germline V CDR1 and CDR2: MNHEY, SVGEGT. V lost 0 bases and J lost 0, with 6 bases in between. The CDR3 has 14 amino acids. In DNA form, the CDR3 reads TGTGCCAGCAGTTACTCCGGGTTCTCCTACGAGCAGTACTTC. Protein sequence: CASSYSGFSYEQYF.

There are a few counts of this clonotype. V is TRBV9 and J is TRBJ1-2, with D hard to call. Germline V gives CDR1 SGDLS, CDR2 YYNGEE. Trimming left V 3 bases short and J 4 bases short, with 16 bases between. This CDR3 is built from 15 residues. CDR3 bases: TGTGCCAGCAGCGCGGCCCCCGGGAGGAGCTATGGCTACACCTTC. This sequence encodes CASSAAPGRSYGYTF.

This clonotype turned up a few times. The chain carries TRBV19 and TRBJ2-6, with unresolved D. The V gene lost 7 bases and the J gene lost 0 bases, with 10 bases spanning the gap. Germline V gene sequence: CDR1 LNHDA, CDR2 SQIVND (reference sequence). The CDR3 covers 15 residues. CDR3 sequence (DNA): TGTGCCAGTAAGGTCGGCTACTCTGGGGCCAACGTCCTGACTTTC. Residues: CASKVGYSGANVLTF.

There are a few counts of this clonotype. V and J are TRBV20-1 and TRBJ1-1; D unresolved. Germline CDR1 is DFQATT and CDR2 is SNEGSKA (reference sequence). Between the trimmed V and J ends, which lost 4 bases and 5 bases, there was a span of 14 bases. This CDR3 spans 13 amino acids. The CDR3 sequence: CSAKTTRGTEAFF. In DNA, the CDR3 is TGCAGTGCTAAGACGACACGAGGGACTGAAGCTTTCTTT.

Ten or more counts support this clonotype. The chain combines TRBV12-3 or TRBV12-4 with TRBJ2-1; D ambiguous. The CDR3 covers 12 residues. Trimming pared 2 bases from V and 6 bases from J, leaving 5 bases between. In DNA form, the CDR3 reads TGTGCCAGCAGTTTACGCGCCAATGAGCAGTTCTTC. Residues: CASSLRANEQFF.

This clonotype was seen repeatedly, ten times or more. The chain links TRBV28 to TRBJ1-1, with TRBD1 identical over 8 bases. J lost 1 base, V lost 4 bases, and 2 bases had no gene match. Germline-derived CDR1 and CDR2 are MDHEN and SYDVKM. The CDR3 is 14 amino acids. CDR3 in DNA: TGTGCCAGCAGTTGGGACAGGACGAACACTGAAGCTTTCTTT. Translating it yields CASSWDRTNTEAFF.

This clonotype has a count of ten or more. The V and J genes are TRBV11-2 and TRBJ2-2; D tentatively reads TRBD1 or TRBD2 (5 bases each). The CDR3 spans 15 residues. Per germline, CDR1 SGHAT and CDR2 FQNNGV. Trimming took 1 base from V and 2 from J, leaving 8 bases between them. The CDR3 loop is CASSLGDQNTGELFF. The CDR3 DNA reads as TGTGCCAGCAGCTTAGGGGACCAAAACACCGGGGAGCTGTTTTTT.

This clonotype was observed at least ten times. The junction departs from germline at one end; a sequencing error may be responsible. The CDR3 here is CASSPGTGGKQPQHF. The CDR3 DNA sequence: TGTGCCAGCAGTCCCGGGACAGGGGGCAAACAGCCCCAGCATTTT. The chain uses TRBV5-5 and TRBJ1-5; TRBD1 matches 12 bases. The CDR3 is made up of 15 amino acids. The V gene's germline CDR1 is SGHKS and CDR2 YYEKEE (reference sequence). The full variable domain, rest sourced from reference TRBV5-5 and TRBJ1-5, is DAGVTQSPTHLIKTRGQQVTLRCSPISGHKSVSWYQQVLGQGPQFIFQYYEKEERGRGNFPDRFSARQFPNYSSELNVNALLLGDSALYLCASSPGTGGKQPQHFGDGTRLSIL.

This clonotype was counted at least ten times. V and J are TRBV5-1 and TRBJ1-3; D gene ambiguous. V was trimmed by 0 bases and J by 0 bases, leaving 7 bases between them. The CDR3 loop spans 15 amino acids. CDR1 and CDR2 from the germline V gene are SGHRS and YFSETQ. The CDR3 region is CASSLAGDSGNTIYF. Here the CDR3 DNA reads TGCGCCAGCAGCTTGGCCGGGGACTCTGGAAACACCATATATTTT. The variable domain in full, completed from reference TRBV5-1 and TRBJ1-3, reads KAGVTQTPRYLIKTRGQQVTLSCSPISGHRSVSWYQQTPGQGLQFLFEYFSETQRNKGNFPGRFSGRQFSNSRSEMNVSTLELGDSALYLCASSLAGDSGNTIYFGEGSWLTVV.

This clonotype was recorded many times. The J gene is TRBJ2-1, the V gene TRBV30, with 8 bases that match TRBD2. The germline V gene has CDR1 GTSNPN and CDR2 SVGIG (reference sequence). The CDR3 is 14 amino acids. Trimming took 2 bases from V and 8 from J; bases not matched to a gene: 8. The CDR3 DNA reads TGTGCCTGGAGTTCGGGACTAGGAATCCATGAGCAGTTCTTC. Translating gives CAWSSGLGIHEQFF.

This clonotype has just a few counts. The chain joins TRBV6-1 to TRBJ1-4; 11 bases are a match to TRBD1. The CDR3 length is 15 residues. J gave up 8 bases and V 5 bases, and 7 bases lay outside the gene matches. CDR1 and CDR2 from the germline V gene are MNHNS and SASEGT. The CDR3, as DNA: TGTGCCAGCAGTTTAACGGGACAGGGGGACGAAAAACTGTTTTTT. Amino acid sequence: CASSLTGQGDEKLFF.

This clonotype was counted many times. J is TRBJ1-1 and V is TRBV28; TRBD1 agrees at 7 bases. Germline V gene lookup returns CDR1 MDHEN and CDR2 SYDVKM. The CDR3 loop spans 14 amino acids. With 6 bases clipped from V and 1 base from J, the junction kept 5 bases outside the gene matches. CDR3 sequence (DNA): TGTGCCAGCAGGGATACAGGGGCGAACACTGAAGCTTTCTTT. This sequence encodes CASRDTGANTEAFF.

This clonotype was counted only a few times. V gene TRBV5-1 combines with J gene TRBJ1-3, with D possibly matching TRBD1 (5 bases). V lost 5 bases, J lost 0 bases, and 15 bases lay in between. CDR3 length equals 16 residues. Germline CDR1 and CDR2: SGHRS and YFSETQ. Here the CDR3 reads CASSYEGPPSGNTIYF. CDR3 nucleotides: TGCGCCAGCAGTTATGAGGGGCCCCCCTCTGGAAACACCATATATTTT.

This clonotype has ten or more counts. The CDR3 loop is CASSLEGARNTF. The DNA of the CDR3 is TGTGCCAGCAGTTTAGAGGGGGCGCGGAACACCTTC. The chain uses TRBV12-3 or TRBV12-4 and TRBJ1-2; TRBD1 matches at 7 bases. The length of the CDR3 is 12 residues. V gave up 1 base and J gave up 12 bases; unmatched junction bases: 5.

There are many counts of this clonotype. The V gene is TRBV9, the J gene TRBJ2-1, with 11 bases identical to TRBD2. Per germline, CDR1 SGDLS and CDR2 YYNGEE. Trimming at V came to 1 base and at J to 4 bases, leaving 10 bases not matched to a gene. The CDR3 sequence is 18 residues long. Here the CDR3 DNA reads TGTGCCAGCAGCGTATCAACTAGCGGGAGTCTGGGGTACAATGAGCAGTTCTTC. It specifies CASSVSTSGSLGYNEQFF.

Ten or more counts support this clonotype. This rearrangement joins TRBV30 to TRBJ1-2, with no clear D. This CDR3 is built from 12 residues. Trimming removed 4 bases at V and 7 bases at J, with 13 bases between. CDR1 GTSNPN and CDR2 SVGIG come from the germline V gene (reference sequence). Here the CDR3 DNA reads TGTGCCTGGAACGGGCAGGCGCGTGGCTACACCTTC. It specifies CAWNGQARGYTF.

V gene TRBV19 combines with J gene TRBJ1-5, with 12 positions matching TRBD1. The V segment lost 9 bases and the J segment 5 bases; nucleotides outside the gene matches: 8. The CDR3 length is 15 residues. CDR1 LNHDA and CDR2 SQIVND come from the germline V gene (reference sequence). The CDR3: CASHMGQGADQPQHF. The CDR3 nucleotides are TGTGCCAGCCACATGGGACAGGGGGCCGATCAGCCCCAGCATTTT.

This clonotype was picked up a small number of times. The chain is built from TRBV5-1 and TRBJ2-5; 7 nucleotides line up with TRBD1. Trimming at V came to 0 bases and at J to 1 base, leaving 6 bases not matched to a gene. This CDR3 is built from 16 residues. Germline assignment: CDR1 SGHRS and CDR2 YFSETQ. CDR3 in DNA: TGCGCCAGCAGCTTGGGCCACAGGGGATCCCAAGAGACCCAGTACTTC. Its protein product is CASSLGHRGSQETQYF.

This clonotype was counted a few times. The rearrangement links TRBV6-6 to TRBJ1-2, with D possibly TRBD1 on 5 matching bases. Germline assignment: CDR1 MNHNY and CDR2 SVGAGI (reference sequence). Trimming took off 0 bases at V and 9 bases at J, with 11 bases between the two ends. The CDR3 extends over 13 amino acids. In DNA, the CDR3 is TGTGCCAGCAGTTACTCTGGGGGGACGAGCTACACCTTC. Its translation is CASSYSGGTSYTF.

This clonotype was picked up many times. This chain uses TRBV3-1 with TRBJ2-5; 10 nucleotides line up with TRBD2. CDR1 is LGHDT and CDR2 is YNNKEL in the germline V gene (reference sequence). CDR3 size: 16 residues. With V trimmed by 4 bases and J by 1 base, 6 bases remained unmatched. The CDR3 spells CASSLRLAGTQETQYF. The CDR3 coding sequence is TGTGCCAGCAGCCTCCGACTAGCGGGCACCCAAGAGACCCAGTACTTC.

This clonotype was counted ten times or more. The chain recombines TRBV5-1 with TRBJ2-3, with D possibly TRBD1 on 6 matching bases. CDR1 is SGHRS, CDR2 YFSETQ, per germline. The CDR3 loop spans 15 amino acids. Deletions cut 1 base from V and 2 bases from J, with 11 bases between. This chain's CDR3 is CASSLQGFSTDTQYF. DNA for the CDR3: TGCGCCAGCAGCTTGCAGGGGTTCTCCACAGATACGCAGTATTTT.

This clonotype was seen at least ten times. The chain has TRBV20-1 and TRBJ2-1; either TRBD1 or TRBD2 may fit D (7 bases each). The V gene's germline CDR1 is DFQATT and CDR2 SNEGSKA (reference sequence). Trimming shortened V by 1 base and J by 3 bases, and 25 bases separated the two germline ends. CDR3 length equals 19 residues. CDR3 nucleotides: TGCAGTGCTAGAGTGGGGGGGGGTTTCGGGACAGACTTCTACAATGAGCAGTTCTTC. It encodes CSARVGGGFGTDFYNEQFF.

There are many counts of this clonotype. CDR3 in amino acids: CASSQDSGMNTEAFF. As DNA, the CDR3 is TGTGCCAGCAGCCAAGATTCTGGGATGAACACTGAAGCTTTCTTT. The genes are TRBV3-1 and TRBJ1-1; D is unclear. CDR1 LGHDT and CDR2 YNNKEL come from the germline V gene (reference sequence). The germline V and J ends were trimmed by 0 bases and 0 bases, with 8 bases remaining between them. The CDR3 covers 15 residues. Full variable domain (rest looked up from reference TRBV3-1 and TRBJ1-1): DTAVSQTPKYLVTQMGNDKSIKCEQNLGHDTMYWYKQDSKKFLKIMFSYNNKELIINETVPNRFSPKSPDKAHLNLHINSLELGDSAVYFCASSQDSGMNTEAFFGQGTRLTVV.